This TCR beta chain was identified in a study of post-analysis software for immune sequencing data (dated by TCRdb to the mid-2010s). With regard to the full study: Relapsing-remitting, secondary progressive and progressive-relapsing multiple sclerosis were recorded as disease courses, and subtype annotation was lacking for some patients. Patient repertoires were compared against some twelve previously published healthy control repertoires from donors aged about 6 to 26 years. A subset of samples was prepared in parallel using single-end sample barcoding, then pooled and co-amplified after Illumina adapter ligation. Overall study results and their limits: Significantly higher frequencies in patients than in controls were found for a few TRBV segments, including TRBV5-6, TRBV5-1 and TRBV20-1. The control group was slightly older than the multiple sclerosis patient group. Multiple sclerosis patients had significantly lower normalized Chao1 diversity than controls, a result that suggests substantial peripheral T-cell clonal expansion. When samples were clustered directly using the F measure, samples prepared in the same batch co-clustered strongly, which prompted a batch-effect correction.

Reading the germline V gene (reference sequence) gives CDR1 DFQATT and CDR2 SNEGSKA. The CDR3 contains 16 residues, cysteine and phenylalanine counted. Only the CDR3 portion is preserved as DNA: 48 bases, with reading frame beginning at the first base. V is clipped by 0 bases and J by 1 base, and the sequence between their germline boundaries is 14 bases long. To prepare the library, PCR was applied. The sample was run on an Illumina HiSeq 2500. Unique molecular identifiers were incorporated into TCR beta cDNA libraries to reduce PCR and sequencing biases. Roughly 0.5 million cDNA molecules were obtained per 1 to 10 million input T cells, so each molecule approximated one T cell. The patient libraries were prepared and sequenced with the same protocol used for the earlier healthy control dataset. Within a given batch, samples were prepared together, multiplexed and sequenced on the same HiSeq lane. In the authors' own workflow: MIGEC handled the raw barcoded reads, throwing out single-read molecular identifier groups before consensus assembly and CDR3 extraction. VDJtools was used for post-analysis of the clonotype tables, with diversity normalized by down-sampling every dataset to the smallest sample size. In repertoire overlap clustering, CDR3 amino acid sequences, but not nucleotide sequences, were matched to correct batch-related cross-sample contamination. Through fastp at Q25 and MiXCR, TCRdb rebuilt clones from the public reads, retaining in-frame beta chains. Merged by CDR3 protein, the rows form single entries marked with the most common genes and DNA. Clone size and V and J calls follow TCRdb, not the original study. For this sample there are some 370,000 distinct CDR3 sequences; approximately 38% appear just once. About an eighth of the sample goes to the ten largest clones.

Ten or more counts support this clonotype. The antigen this receptor binds is unknown. Base qualities are not recorded, but no much larger clone differs from it by a single base. To demonstrate the VDJtools post-analysis software, TCR beta repertoires were profiled from the peripheral blood of about 13 young patients with multiple sclerosis. The patients with multiple sclerosis were children and adolescents between roughly 6 and 17 years of age. The source of this sequence is a girl aged 5 to 17 with multiple sclerosis. The rearranged chain carries TRBV20-1 and TRBJ2-3; the D gene remains uncertain. Material: blood. The sequenced DNA: TGCAGTGCTAGAGATTATAGTAGGTCGGGCACAGATACGCAGTATTTT. Protein translation: CSARDYSRSGTDTQYF.